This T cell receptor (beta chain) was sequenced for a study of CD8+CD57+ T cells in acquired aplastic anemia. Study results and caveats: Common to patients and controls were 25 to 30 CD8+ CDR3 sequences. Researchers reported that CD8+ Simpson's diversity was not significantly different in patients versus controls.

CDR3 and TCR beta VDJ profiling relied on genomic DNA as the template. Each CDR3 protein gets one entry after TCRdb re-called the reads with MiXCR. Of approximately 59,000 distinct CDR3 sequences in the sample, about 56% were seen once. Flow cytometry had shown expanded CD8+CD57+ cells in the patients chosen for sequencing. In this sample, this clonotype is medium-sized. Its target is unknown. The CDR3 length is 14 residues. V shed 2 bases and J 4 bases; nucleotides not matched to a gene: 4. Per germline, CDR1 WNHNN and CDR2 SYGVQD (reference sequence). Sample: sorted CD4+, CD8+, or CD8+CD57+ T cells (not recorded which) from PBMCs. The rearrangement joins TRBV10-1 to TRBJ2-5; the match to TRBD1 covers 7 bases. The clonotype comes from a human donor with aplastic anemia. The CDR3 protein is CASSEDPGGETQYF. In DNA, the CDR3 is TGCGCCAGCAGTGAGGATCCAGGGGGAGAGACCCAGTACTTC.